This TCR beta chain came from a study of PD-L1 blockade in urothelial cancer. Across the whole study: Blood was tested 3 weeks (second dose) and 6 weeks into treatment. T cells numbered a median of around 140,000 in the blood samples. Overall study results and limits: It was durable-benefit patients whose tumor-associated blood clones expanded more at 3 weeks.

Time point noted: peripheral blood 6 weeks after treatment start. Locally advanced or metastatic urothelial carcinoma affected the patients. This table comes from immunoSEQ multiplex PCR, and its TCRdb copy is limited to in-frame clones, with some not included. The repertoire holds about 110,000 clones, with 85% to 95% as singletons. As concerns this clone: Its antigen remains unidentified.

The source of this sequence is a man in his 60s with urothelial cancer. The sequencing here drew on PBMCs, taken around atezolizumab (anti-PD-L1) treatment.

The CDR3 reads CASSPLGGGFNNEQFF. The CDR3 coding sequence is TGTGCCAGCTCACCCCTCGGGGGGGGTTTCAACAATGAGCAGTTCTTC. V and J are TRBV18 and TRBJ2-1, with 8 bases aligning to TRBD2. The CDR3 consists of 16 residues. With V trimmed by 3 bases and J by 5 bases, 9 bases remained unmatched. Germline V gives CDR1 KGHSH, CDR2 LQKENI.